A selection of T cell receptor beta chains follows, all from one sample in a study of cytomegalovirus exposure and HLA in healthy donors. Profiled with immunoSEQ multiplex PCR; TCRdb holds only in-frame clones, not every one. The table records some 270,000 clones, 75% to 90% of them present only once. The sequenced sample was PBMCs. These receptors were obtained from a girl aged 2-10 years in good health and CMV-seronegative. The CDR3 runs from the conserved cysteine through the conserved F or W. The D gene is left open where the match is weak. A clone size is listed for some rows: how often the clone was seen (once, few, many), or a class if it is expanded.

>TRBJ1-2|TRBV9|NA|NA
TGTGCCAGCAGCGTGGGGGGTGACTATGGCTACACCTTC
CASSVGGDYGYTF
>TRBJ1-2|TRBV14|NA|NA
TGTGCCAGCAGCCACAGGGGTTATGGCTACACCTTC
CASSHRGYGYTF
>TRBJ2-6|TRBV6-6|NA|NA
TGTGCCAGCAGTTACTCGAGGGGGGCCAACGTCCTGACTTTC
CASSYSRGANVLTF
>TRBJ1-1|TRBV7-2|TRBD1|few
TGTGCCAGCAGCTTAGGGACAGGGTTTAACACTGAAGCTTTCTTT
CASSLGTGFNTEAFF
>TRBJ2-7|TRBV5-1|TRBD1|NA
TGCGCCAGCAGCTGGGGGACAGGGTCCTACGAGCAGTACTTC
CASSWGTGSYEQYF
>TRBJ2-7|TRBV5-6|TRBD2|NA
TGTGCCAGCAGCTTCGGGACTAGCGGTACCTACGAGCAGTACTTC
CASSFGTSGTYEQYF
>TRBJ2-7|TRBV2|TRBD2|NA
TGTGCCAGCACCGCCCCTCTACTAGCGGACCACTACGAGCAGTACTTC
CASTAPLLADHYEQYF
>TRBJ1-1|TRBV13|TRBD1|NA
TGTGCCAGCAGCGCCACAGGGGGCGCGAGGACTGAAGCTTTCTTT
CASSATGGARTEAFF
>TRBJ1-1|TRBV5-8|TRBD1|NA
TGTGCCAGCAGCCGTCCCGGGACAGGGGTCGGTAGCACTGAAGCTTTCTTT
CASSRPGTGVGSTEAFF
>TRBJ1-4|TRBV30|NA|NA
TGTGCCTGGAGTGTACTAAAGGAAAAACTGTTTTTT
CAWSVLKEKLFF
>TRBJ2-4|TRBV5-1|TRBD2|NA
TGCGCCAGCAGCTTGGCCGTAACTAGCGGGAATGAAAACATTCAGTACTTC
CASSLAVTSGNENIQYF
>TRBJ1-1|TRBV2|NA|NA
TGTGCCAGCACCAGATTCGGCGGACAGAGGAACACTGAAGCTTTCTTT
CASTRFGGQRNTEAFF
>TRBJ1-5|TRBV6-1|NA|NA
TGTGCCAGCAGAAATAACAGGGTACGAGTTCAGCCCCAGCATTTT
CASRNNRVRVQPQHF
>TRBJ2-7|TRBV27|TRBD1|NA
TGTGCCAGCAGTCCCGGGACAGGGTCCCCCTACGAGCAGTACTTC
CASSPGTGSPYEQYF
>TRBJ1-5|TRBV27|NA|NA
TGTGCCAGCAGCGAGGGCAATAGCAATCAGCCCCAGCATTTT
CASSEGNSNQPQHF
>TRBJ1-1|TRBV18|NA|NA
TGTGCCAGCTCACCCCAACAGCAGAACACTGAAGCTTTCTTT
CASSPQQQNTEAFF
>TRBJ2-5|TRBV7-9|TRBD2|NA
TGTGCCAGCAGCTCAGTGCGGGGGGAGACCCAGTACTTC
CASSSVRGETQYF
>TRBJ2-7|TRBV11-2|TRBD1|NA
TGTGCCAGCAGCTTAGAGCCTGGGCAGGGGGCGTGGCACGAGCAGTACTTC
CASSLEPGQGAWHEQYF
>TRBJ1-2|TRBV30|NA|NA
TGTGCCTGGATCTCCCCCCATGGGCCAGGGTGGAACTATGGCTACACCTTC
CAWISPHGPGWNYGYTF
>TRBJ1-1|TRBV4-1|NA|few
TGCGCCAGCAGCCAAGATTCAGGGCCCACTGAAGCTTTCTTT
CASSQDSGPTEAFF
>TRBJ2-1|TRBV4-2|TRBD2|NA
TGTGCCAGCAGCCCCCGACTAGCTGGTGAGCAGTTCTTC
CASSPRLAGEQFF
>TRBJ2-6|TRBV6-4|NA|NA
TGTGCCAGCAGTGTAGACTCTGGGGCCAACGTCCTGACTTTC
CASSVDSGANVLTF
>TRBJ2-1|TRBV4-2|TRBD2|NA
TGTGCCAGCAGCCAGGGAGGGACCTCAGGTACAAATGAGCAGTTCTTC
CASSQGGTSGTNEQFF
>TRBJ2-7|TRBV13|TRBD2|NA
TGTGCCAGCAGCGGCCAGACTAGCGGGGGAAGGTACGAGCAGTACTTC
CASSGQTSGGRYEQYF
>TRBJ1-1|TRBV11-1|NA|NA
TGTGCCAGCAGCCCCCTGGGCGGGGGTGAAGCTTTCTTT
CASSPLGGGEAFF
>TRBJ2-7|TRBV18|TRBD2|NA
TGTGCCAGCTCACCGGACTCATTAGAAGCGGGAAATCAAGAGCAGTACTTC
CASSPDSLEAGNQEQYF
>TRBJ2-7|TRBV2|NA|few
TGTGCCAGCTTCATGGACAGCCTGAGCTACGAGCAGTACTTC
CASFMDSLSYEQYF
>TRBJ1-6|TRBV7-3|NA|NA
TGTGCCAGCAGCTTAACGGGCAGGGCTTCTTCACCCCTCCACTTT
CASSLTGRASSPLHF
>TRBJ2-1|TRBV27|TRBD2|NA
TGTGCCAGCAGTTCCGGGGGACTAGCGTTCTACAATGAGCAGTTCTTC
CASSSGGLAFYNEQFF
>TRBJ2-7|TRBV30|NA|NA
TGTGCCTGGAGTGAGAGCGATAGGCAGTACTTC
CAWSESDRQYF
>TRBJ2-2|TRBV29-1|NA|NA
TGCAGCGTTGACGTACAGTTCACCGGGGAGCTGTTTTTT
CSVDVQFTGELFF
>TRBJ2-1|TRBV11-2|TRBD2|NA
TGTGCCAGCAATGGGGGGCTAGCGGGAGGGCCGGGGTACAATGAGCAGTTCTTC
CASNGGLAGGPGYNEQFF
>TRBJ1-5|TRBV19|TRBD1|NA
TGTGCCAGTAGTATTCCAGGGGGTAATCAGCCCCAGCATTTT
CASSIPGGNQPQHF
>TRBJ2-3|TRBV29-1|TRBD1|once
TGCAGCGTTGTTGGACAGGAAAGCACAGATACGCAGTATTTT
CSVVGQESTDTQYF
>TRBJ2-7|TRBV4-1|TRBD1|few
TGCGCCAGCAGCCAACAGGGGACAGGGGGTTTCGAGCAGTACTTC
CASSQQGTGGFEQYF
>TRBJ2-3|TRBV9|TRBD2|NA
TGTGCCAGCAGCGTAGAAGGGGAGGGATCGGGTACGCAGTATTTT
CASSVEGEGSGTQYF
>TRBJ1-2|TRBV5-4|NA|few
TGTGCCAGCAGCTTGGGCGGGGTCCGGGGCTACACCTTC
CASSLGGVRGYTF
>TRBJ2-7|TRBV28|NA|NA
TGTGCCAGCAGTCGCAACCTAGCCATAGACTACGAGCAGTACTTC
CASSRNLAIDYEQYF
>TRBJ1-1|TRBV28|NA|NA
TGTGCCAGCAGCCGAGGTCCTGAAGCTTTCTTT
CASSRGPEAFF
>TRBJ1-5|TRBV7-8|NA|NA
TGTGCCAGCAGCCCCAGCGTGGTGAGCAATCAGCCCCAGCATTTT
CASSPSVVSNQPQHF
>TRBJ1-1|TRBV19|NA|NA
TGTGCCAGTAGTATGAGGGTTTTCACTGAAGCTTTCTTT
CASSMRVFTEAFF
>TRBJ1-5|TRBV27|NA|NA
TGTGCCAGCAGTTACAGGGGCAATCAGCCCCAGCATTTT
CASSYRGNQPQHF
>TRBJ2-7|TRBV7-9|NA|few
TGTGCCAGCAGCCAAATTGCGGGCGAGCAGTACTTC
CASSQIAGEQYF
>TRBJ1-2|TRBV5-1|NA|few
TGCGCCAGCAGCCCTCGACGGACTACCAACTATGGCTACACCTTC
CASSPRRTTNYGYTF
>TRBJ1-5|TRBV2|NA|NA
TGTGCCAGCAGTGAATATCGGACAGCGAGCAATCAGCCCCAGCATTTT
CASSEYRTASNQPQHF
>TRBJ1-4|TRBV28|TRBD1|NA
TGTGCCAGCAGTAGACTAACTGGGACAGGGTTTAGTAGGAATGAAAAACTGTTTTTT
CASSRLTGTGFSRNEKLFF
>TRBJ2-7|TRBV11-2|TRBD2|few
TGTGCCAGCAGCCCTAGGACTAGCGGGAGGAATAGGGAGTACTTC
CASSPRTSGRNREYF
>TRBJ2-2|TRBV4-1|NA|NA
TGCGCCAGCAGCCAAGATCGAGGGGGCGGGGAGCTGTTTTTT
CASSQDRGGGELFF
>TRBJ2-5|TRBV10-2|NA|NA
TGCGCCAGCAGGCGACTAGAAGAGACCCAGTACTTC
CASRRLEETQYF